This entry lists 15 T cell receptor beta chains sequenced from one sample in a study of blood T cell repertoires in COVID-19. Generated by immunoSEQ multiplex PCR, the TCRdb table keeps only in-frame clones and is missing some. In the table there are tens of thousands of clones, almost 90% of which are singletons. Sequenced input: peripheral blood. The receptors shown here come from a middle-aged man with acute or convalescent COVID-19.

In this sample, this clone turned up a few times. The chain uses TRBV5-4 and TRBJ2-7, with D possibly being TRBD2 (6 bases). The CDR3 runs to 13 residues. Germline assignment: CDR1 SGHNT and CDR2 YYREEE (reference sequence). V lost 3 bases and J 5 bases, leaving 12 bases between the germline ends. The DNA for the CDR3 is TGTGCCAGCAGCTCGGGAGTGGAGGACGAGCAGTACTTC. Amino acid sequence: CASSSGVEDEQYF.

This rearrangement joins TRBV27 to TRBJ1-2; TRBD1 matches at 8 bases. The CDR3 is 15 residues long. Losses at the gene ends were 5 bases for V and 4 bases for J; bases not matched to a gene: 9. Germline V CDR1 and CDR2: MNHEY, SMNVEV (reference sequence). CDR3 bases: TGTGCCAGCAGTCTCAGACAGGGGAGTCCCTATGGCTACACCTTC. As protein: CASSLRQGSPYGYTF.

The genes are TRBV5-1 and TRBJ1-6; 8 nucleotides match TRBD1. The J segment lost 11 bases and the V segment lost 4 bases, leaving 8 bases of the junction unmatched. From germline, CDR1 is SGHRS and CDR2 YFSETQ. The CDR3 is 14 amino acids. The CDR3 DNA reads as TGCGCCAGCAGCCTCGGGACAGGCGATACACCCCTCCACTTT. It yields the protein CASSLGTGDTPLHF. Using reference TRBV5-1 and TRBJ1-6 for the parts outside the CDR3, the full variable domain is KAGVTQTPRYLIKTRGQQVTLSCSPISGHRSVSWYQQTPGQGLQFLFEYFSETQRNKGNFPGRFSGRQFSNSRSEMNVSTLELGDSALYLCASSLGTGDTPLHFGNGTRLTVT.

This chain links TRBV6-5 with TRBJ2-1, with no clear D. The CDR3 covers 16 residues. The germline V gene encodes CDR1 MNHEY and CDR2 SVGAGI. V was clipped by 4 bases and J by 5 bases, with 18 bases between them. For the CDR3, the DNA is TGTGCCAGCAGTTTTACCCGGGTCGGATCCCACAATGAGCAGTTCTTC. Amino acid sequence: CASSFTRVGSHNEQFF.

Here the CDR3 reads CASSYPGLGNTIYF. DNA for the CDR3: TGTGCCAGCAGCTACCCAGGGCTGGGAAACACCATATATTTT. This chain uses TRBV11-3 with TRBJ1-3; tentative D call: TRBD1 (5 bases). V was shortened by 4 bases and J by 4 bases, with 11 bases between the two germline ends. The CDR3 extends over 14 amino acids. Germline assignment: CDR1 SGHNT and CDR2 YENEEA.

The chain carries TRBV19 and TRBJ1-3; D is ambiguous. The CDR3 consists of 14 residues. CDR1 and CDR2 (germline): LNHDA, SQIVND (reference sequence). Trimming left V 8 bases short and J 0 bases short, with 11 bases between. The CDR3 is CASWSAASGNTIYF. CDR3 sequence (DNA): TGTGCCAGTTGGTCAGCGGCCTCTGGAAACACCATATATTTT.

CDR3: CASSLGGPRATYEQYF. The CDR3 DNA reads TGTGCCAGCAGCCTTGGAGGGCCGAGGGCCACCTACGAGCAGTACTTC. The chain combines TRBV7-6 with TRBJ2-7; possible D gene TRBD2, 6 bases. This CDR3 has 16 residues. Germline CDR1 is SGHVS and CDR2 is FNYEAQ. Deletions cut 5 bases from V and 2 bases from J, with 19 bases between. Combining the CDR3 with reference TRBV7-6 and TRBJ2-7 gives the whole variable domain GAGVSQSPRYKVTKRGQDVALRCDPISGHVSLYWYRQALGQGPEFLTYFNYEAQQDKSGLPNDRFSAERPEGSISTLTIQRTEQRDSAMYRCASSLGGPRATYEQYFGPGTRLTVT.

This chain joins TRBV4-1 and TRBJ2-1; TRBD2 might be the D (6 bases). With 0 bases removed from V and 5 bases from J, the gap between germline ends came to 17 bases. Looked up from germline, CDR1 is MGHRA and CDR2 is YSYEKL. There are 17 residues in the CDR3. CDR3 sequence (DNA): TGCGCCAGCAGCCAAGATTCCTGGCGGGGATTCGACAATGAGCAGTTCTTC. Encoded protein: CASSQDSWRGFDNEQFF.

This clone was recorded once. The chain couples TRBV7-2 to TRBJ1-1; D remains unclear. The CDR3 consists of 13 residues. Germline CDR1 is SGHTA and CDR2 is FQGNSA. V was shortened by 2 bases and J by 4 bases, with 8 bases between the two germline ends. CDR3: CASSLRGSTEAFF. CDR3 bases: TGTGCCAGCAGCTTACGGGGTAGCACTGAAGCTTTCTTT.

The gene calls are TRBV30 and TRBJ1-4; D perhaps matches TRBD1 (6 bases). Germline lookup yields CDR1 GTSNPN and CDR2 SVGIG (reference sequence). The length of the CDR3 is 14 residues. The V end lost 0 bases, the J end lost 4 bases, and 9 bases lay between the germline ends. CDR3 sequence: CAWSVGGVNEKLFF. CDR3 nucleotide sequence: TGTGCCTGGAGTGTAGGGGGAGTTAATGAAAAACTGTTTTTT.

This chain uses TRBV7-7 with TRBJ2-7; TRBD1 is a possible D gene (6 bases). The V end was cut by 4 bases, the J end by 6 bases, with 13 bases between. Germline V gene sequence: CDR1 SSHAT, CDR2 FNYEAQ (reference sequence). This CDR3 region has 13 residues. CDR3 region: CASSSQTGGEQYF. The CDR3 nucleotides are TGTGCCAGCAGCTCCCAGACAGGCGGCGAGCAGTACTTC. The full variable domain, completed using reference TRBV7-7 and TRBJ2-7, is GAGVSQSPRYKVTKRGQDVTLRCDPISSHATLYWYQQALGQGPEFLTYFNYEAQPDKSGLPSDRFSAERPEGSISTLTIQRTEQRDSAMYRCASSSQTGGEQYFGPGTRLTVT.

This sequence joins TRBV11-2 and TRBJ1-6, with a tentative D call TRBD1 (5 bases). The CDR3 has 17 residues. V gave up 3 bases and J gave up 2 bases, with 14 bases separating them. CDR1 and CDR2 (germline): SGHAT, FQNNGV. The CDR3 nucleotides read TGTGCCAGCAGCTTGCAGTCAGGGCTGACCTATAATTCACCCCTCCACTTT. Its protein product is CASSLQSGLTYNSPLHF.

This chain connects TRBV11-2 to TRBJ2-1; 10 positions match TRBD2. The CDR3 is 15 amino acids. Per germline, CDR1 SGHAT and CDR2 FQNNGV. With V trimmed by 1 base and J by 8 bases, 5 bases remained unmatched. The CDR3 nucleotides are TGTGCCAGCAGCTTAGCTAGCGGGAGATTGGATGAGCAGTTCTTC. Translated, it gives CASSLASGRLDEQFF.

The chain employs TRBV10-3 and TRBJ2-1; D perhaps matches TRBD1 (6 bases). Germline values: CDR1 ENHRY, CDR2 SYGVKD. The V end was cut by 6 bases, the J end by 7 bases, with 19 bases between. The CDR3 runs to 15 residues. This chain's CDR3 is CAISDTGHSGNEQFF. As DNA, the CDR3 is TGTGCCATCAGCGATACAGGGCACTCCGGGAATGAGCAGTTCTTC.

The chain links TRBV3-1 (or the pseudogene TRBV3-2) to TRBJ2-6, with 14 bases aligning to TRBD2. Germline V lookup: CDR1 LGHDT, CDR2 YNNKEL (reference sequence). After removal of 4 bases from V and 4 bases from J, the junction contained 6 bases not matched to a gene. The CDR3 length is 18 residues. In DNA, the CDR3 is TGTGCCAGCAGCCTGGGACTAGCGGGAGTTAGGGGGGCCAACGTCCTGACTTTC. Translating gives CASSLGLAGVRGANVLTF.